This T cell receptor beta chain was recorded in a study of Ad26.COV2.S vaccination and SARS-CoV-2 variants. Study at large: Recipients of Ad26.COV2.S got it intramuscularly, once or twice 56 days apart.

The protocol was immunoSEQ multiplex PCR, while the TCRdb copy is restricted to in-frame clones and leaves out a portion. The repertoire consists of about 680,000 clones, with more than 70% occurring once and the leading ten covering around 1.5%. Treatment given: roughly 20 received Ad26.COV2.S at low or high dose, single or two shots; several received placebo; per-sample allocation not given. Sample collection was performed on day 63 after the first vaccine or placebo injection. A few counts support this clone. Its antigen is not known. V shed 2 bases and J shed 1 base, with 9 bases lying between them. The CDR3 has 15 amino acids. Germline V lookup: CDR1 SGHAT, CDR2 FQNNGV. Study-wide results and caveats: Measurement of non-spike TCR breadth gave similar results in vaccine and placebo recipients. Spike-specific responses of CD8+ and CD4+ T cells were reported to display substantial breadth after vaccination.

The sequence derives from a person between 18 and 65 years old who received the Ad26.COV2.S COVID-19 vaccine or a placebo. The gene calls are TRBV11-2 and TRBJ1-5; the D is unclear. Sequenced material: peripheral blood, taken in a trial of Ad26.COV2.S vaccine versus placebo. The CDR3: CASSLSSASNQPQHF. In DNA, the CDR3 is TGTGCCAGCAGCTTAAGTTCAGCCAGCAATCAGCCCCAGCATTTT.